This T cell receptor beta chain was recorded in a study of T cells after yellow fever vaccination. As for this clonotype: Its target is not known.

Findings and limits, study-wide: Boosting was followed by the reappearance of most primary-vaccination clones (about 97% CD4, around 90% CD8). Clonotypes found in both CD4 and CD8 compartments made up a small share. The bulk population could contribute abundant contaminating clonotypes to FACS-sorted repertoires.

By 5'RACE template switching, TCR cDNA was produced, with a universal primer site and UMIs added in the process. In TCRdb, the 5' RACE reads were re-called with MiXCR into one record per CDR3 protein. The sample records hundreds of thousands of distinct CDR3 sequences, around 13% being singletons. There are 15 residues in the CDR3. Germline assignment: CDR1 LGHNA and CDR2 YSLEER. V was clipped by 2 bases and J by 7 bases, with 15 bases between them. The sample here was CD4+ T cells sorted from PBMCs, taken 15 days after the yellow fever booster vaccination. The origin of this receptor is a man younger than 30 who received the YFV17D yellow fever vaccine. The chain uses TRBV4-3 and TRBJ2-1; D possibly corresponds to TRBD1 (8 bases). As DNA, the CDR3 is TGCGCCAGCAGCCAAACCGGACAGGGAGGGAATGAGCAGTTCTTC. Encoded protein: CASSQTGQGGNEQFF.